This TCR beta chain was obtained from a study of graft-versus-host responses after intestinal transplantation. Study background: Each transplant was multivisceral, liver-intestinal, or isolated intestinal. For around three years after anti-thymocyte globulin induction, all recipients took tacrolimus and steroids.

Only one count was recorded for this clone. The antigen remains unidentified. The same CDR3 also results from other DNA sequences found in this sample. TCRdb's table, derived via immunoSEQ multiplex PCR, lists solely in-frame clones and lacks some. The sample lists about 100,000 clones; 87% were seen once. Findings of the study overall: GvH clones were identified in recipient marrow, with some first appearing in ileum or blood.

The CDR3 covers 14 residues. Trimming took 3 bases from V and 7 from J; bases not matched to a gene: 8. Per the germline V gene, CDR1 is SGDLS and CDR2 is YYNGEE. This TCR was sampled from a human donor who was the organ donor for an intestinal transplant. The J gene is TRBJ1-2, the V gene TRBV9; 8 nucleotides match TRBD1. Sequenced here: unstimulated CD4+ T cells sorted from spleen or lymph node cells, sampled before transplant. The CDR3 nucleotides read TGTGCCAGCAGCGCCTCGCAGGGGGCGGCTGGCTACACCTTC. Protein sequence: CASSASQGAAGYTF.